These 10 T cell receptor beta chains share one sample of origin, sequenced in a study of CD8 T cells in ankylosing spondylitis. TCRdb reprocessed the 5' RACE reads via MiXCR and lists one record per CDR3 protein. The sample shows nearly 350,000 distinct CDR3 sequences, roughly 15% of them seen only once. The sequenced material came from blood, either unsorted or a sorted T cell fraction (not recorded which). These receptors came from a male donor with ankylosing spondylitis or in good health (not recorded which).

The chain recombines TRBV5-1 with TRBJ1-1; D gene uncertain. The germline V and J ends were trimmed by 4 bases and 10 bases, with 20 bases remaining between them. The CDR3 extends over 14 amino acids. Germline assignment: CDR1 SGHRS and CDR2 YFSETQ. The CDR3 spells CASSINSAQFAAFF. As DNA, the CDR3 is TGCGCCAGCAGCATTAATTCGGCCCAATTTGCAGCTTTCTTT.

The rearrangement links TRBV12-3 or TRBV12-4 to TRBJ1-2; weak D call: TRBD1 (6 bases). The CDR3 runs 13 residues. V lost 5 bases to trimming and J lost 7 bases, with 14 bases between them. CDR3 protein: CASSDRGTSGYTF. In DNA, the CDR3 is TGTGCCAGCAGTGATAGGGGGACTAGTGGCTACACCTTC.

This clonotype was seen more than once but under ten times. This rearrangement joins TRBV5-1 to TRBJ1-4; D uncertain. The CDR3 has 14 amino acids. Germline CDR1 is SGHRS and CDR2 is YFSETQ. V lost 0 bases to trimming and J lost 3 bases, with 6 bases between them. The CDR3 is CASSLDQPNEKLFF. CDR3 nucleotide sequence: TGCGCCAGCAGCTTGGACCAGCCTAATGAAAAACTGTTTTTT. The variable domain in full, with the rest retrieved from reference TRBV5-1 and TRBJ1-4, is KAGVTQTPRYLIKTRGQQVTLSCSPISGHRSVSWYQQTPGQGLQFLFEYFSETQRNKGNFPGRFSGRQFSNSRSEMNVSTLELGDSALYLCASSLDQPNEKLFFGSGTQLSVL.

The CDR3 region is CSARLAGISTDTQYF. The CDR3 DNA reads as TGCAGTGCTAGACTAGCGGGGATTAGCACAGATACGCAGTATTTT. The V call is TRBV20-1, the J call TRBJ2-3; 9 nucleotides agree with TRBD2. Per the germline V gene, CDR1 is DFQATT and CDR2 is SNEGSKA (reference sequence). This CDR3 contains 15 residues. V lost 2 bases, J lost 0 bases, and 3 bases stayed unmatched.

This clonotype was recorded a few times. This rearrangement joins TRBV6-1 to TRBJ1-1; D gene unclear. Trimming pared 6 bases from V and 8 bases from J, leaving 16 bases between. The germline CDR1 and CDR2 sequences are MNHNS and SASEGT. The CDR3 extends over 13 amino acids. The CDR3 nucleotides are TGTGCCAGCAGCAGCCCCGGAGTAGCGGAAGCTTTCTTT. It specifies CASSSPGVAEAFF.

In this sample, this clonotype turned up a few times. The chain links TRBV6-1 to TRBJ2-6, with D possibly being TRBD2 (5 bases). With 7 bases removed from V and 4 bases from J, the gap between germline ends came to 20 bases. In germline, CDR1 is MNHNS, CDR2 SASEGT. The CDR3 runs 17 residues. CDR3 bases: TGTGCCAGCACCGAGAGACACCACTCGGGGGGGGCCAACGTCCTGACTTTC. Its protein product is CASTERHHSGGANVLTF.

This chain uses TRBV4-1 with TRBJ2-3; 8 bases align to TRBD1. Trimming at V came to 3 bases and at J to 0 bases, leaving 8 bases not matched to a gene. The CDR3 is made up of 17 amino acids. Germline CDR1 is MGHRA and CDR2 is YSYEKL. The CDR3 here is CASSHPTRGRSTDTQYF. Written as DNA, the CDR3 is TGCGCCAGCAGCCACCCCACCAGGGGGCGGAGCACAGATACGCAGTATTTT.

This clonotype was recorded a few times. The chain joins TRBV15 to TRBJ1-5, with TRBD1 matching over 7 bases. The CDR3 covers 15 residues. After removal of 8 bases from V and 3 bases from J, the junction contained 10 bases not matched to a gene. Germline loops: CDR1 LNHNV, CDR2 YYDKDF (reference sequence). The CDR3 sequence: CATRRAGGFNQPQHF. As DNA, the CDR3 is TGTGCCACCCGGCGGGCAGGGGGTTTCAATCAGCCCCAGCATTTT.

This clonotype was found a few times. This chain connects TRBV25-1 to TRBJ2-5, with a possible D match to TRBD1 (5 bases). The CDR3 loop spans 13 amino acids. From germline, CDR1 is MGHDK and CDR2 SYGVNS. Trimming stripped 2 bases from V and 5 bases from J, with 9 bases between. The CDR3 reads CASSEGPGETQYF. The CDR3 bases are TGTGCCAGCAGTGAAGGACCAGGGGAGACCCAGTACTTC. The whole variable domain, remainder taken from reference TRBV25-1 and TRBJ2-5, is EADIYQTPRYLVIGTGKKITLECSQTMGHDKMYWYQQDPGMELHLIHYSYGVNSTEKGDLSSESTVSRIRTEHFPLTLESARPSHTSQYLCASSEGPGETQYFGPGTRLLVL.

The rearrangement links TRBV2 to TRBJ2-7, with D unresolved. Germline V gene lookup returns CDR1 SNHLY and CDR2 FYNNEI. Trimming left V 5 bases short and J 3 bases short, with 5 bases between. This CDR3 is built from 11 residues. The CDR3 bases are TGTGCCAGCAGTTGGATCTACGAGCAGTACTTC. Protein: CASSWIYEQYF.